This T cell receptor (beta chain) was sequenced during a study of regulatory T cells in long-lasting Graves disease. According to the study, TCR beta libraries were built with iRepertoire HTBI primers and CDR3-region Arm-PCR. TCRdb fed the multiplex PCR reads into MiXCR, producing one record per CDR3 protein. The sample consists of under 500,000 distinct CDR3 sequences, about 20% of them appearing once. Study conclusions and caveats: Thyroid tissue went unstudied; only peripheral blood was examined. Clonotypes that were public and shared totalled 2,500 to 3,500 in persistent patients versus 750 to 1,000 in new patients.

Per the germline V gene, CDR1 is SGHVS and CDR2 is FQNEAQ. This CDR3 spans 13 amino acids. Trimming cost V 4 bases and J 7 bases, with 13 bases left between them. Sample time point: persistent/refractory GD, antithyroid drugs over 5 years with positive TRAb. With RNA extracted from PBMCs as input, the TCR library was made. This clonotype was seen repeatedly, ten times or more. The antigen is undetermined. The source was peripheral blood mononuclear cells (PBMCs), collected when the disease was refractory, from a patient treated with antithyroid drugs. This sequence joins TRBV7-8 and TRBJ1-1; D is uncertain. The receptor comes from a female donor with Graves disease. As DNA, the CDR3 is TGTGCCAGCAGCTCCTCCGACGGGGATGAAGCTTTCTTT. Its protein product is CASSSSDGDEAFF.